The 17 T cell receptor beta chains listed next were all sequenced from one sample in a study of response to subunit inactivated influenza vaccine. TCRdb re-called the RT-PCR reads through MiXCR, storing one row per CDR3 protein. The table includes approximately 520,000 distinct CDR3 sequences, about 17% detected once. The starting material was CD4+ T cells sorted from PBMCs, obtained roughly 24 months after vaccination. The receptor set was obtained from a man aged 50 to 75 who received an inactivated influenza vaccine.

The V gene is TRBV7-7, the J gene TRBJ2-5, with TRBD1 matching 9 bases. Germline assignment: CDR1 SSHAT and CDR2 FNYEAQ (reference sequence). The CDR3 length is 15 residues. V shed 4 bases, J shed 5 bases, and the junction held 8 bases outside the gene matches. CDR3 loop: CASSSGTGRYETQYF. DNA of the CDR3: TGTGCCAGCAGCTCAGGGACAGGGCGATACGAGACCCAGTACTTC.

This clonotype was seen repeatedly, ten times or more. The rearrangement links TRBV10-2 to TRBJ2-3, with D possibly being TRBD2 (6 bases). The CDR3 contains 14 residues. Germline CDR1 and CDR2: WSHSY and SAAADI. Trimming left V 7 bases short and J 0 bases short, with 11 bases between. The CDR3 here is CASKPGTSTDTQYF. As DNA, the CDR3 is TGCGCCAGCAAACCCGGGACTAGCACAGATACGCAGTATTTT.

The chain combines TRBV11-1 with TRBJ2-7; D remains ambiguous. V lost 5 bases to trimming and J lost 3 bases, with 14 bases between them. Germline lookup yields CDR1 SGHAT and CDR2 FQDESV (reference sequence). CDR3 length: 14 amino acids. CDR3 loop: CASSPRFRSYEQYF. The CDR3 coding sequence is TGTGCCAGCAGCCCCCGTTTTCGGAGCTACGAGCAGTACTTC.

This clonotype showed up many times. The chain combines TRBV29-1 with TRBJ2-1, with D uncertain. Germline V gene data show CDR1 as SQVTM and CDR2 as ANQGSEA. This CDR3 comprises 16 residues. Between the trimmed V and J ends, which lost 2 bases and 6 bases, there was a span of 20 bases. CDR3 DNA sequence: TGCAGCGTTGAAAAAGGATTCGCTAGGATTGGCAATGAGCAGTTCTTC. Its translation is CSVEKGFARIGNEQFF.

This clonotype appeared many times. This chain joins TRBV12-3 or TRBV12-4 and TRBJ2-1, with TRBD1 as a possible D gene (5 bases). CDR3 length: 18 residues. Trimming pared 4 bases from V and 4 bases from J, leaving 23 bases between. The CDR3 nucleotides are TGTGCCAGCAGTTCCGCCGTGGGTTCCAGACAGAAATACAATGAGCAGTTCTTC. Translating gives CASSSAVGSRQKYNEQFF.

This chain connects TRBV6-1 to TRBJ2-6; 9 bases match TRBD1. V gave up 6 bases and J gave up 0 bases; unmatched junction bases: 9. The CDR3 totals 18 residues. CDR1 and CDR2 from the germline V gene are MNHNS and SASEGT. The CDR3 loop reads CASRPGTGFPSGANVLTF. The CDR3 DNA reads as TGTGCCAGCAGACCCGGGACAGGGTTTCCCTCTGGGGCCAACGTCCTGACTTTC.

The genes are TRBV29-1 and TRBJ2-1; D unresolved. The J call is doubtful: the DNA matches TRBJ2-7 better. CDR1 SQVTM and CDR2 ANQGSEA come from the germline V gene. This CDR3 comprises 12 residues. The CDR3 nucleotides read TGCAGCGTTGAAGAGCCAAACAATGAGCAGTACTTC. It yields the protein CSVEEPNNEQYF.

This clonotype was counted at least ten times. The chain couples TRBV20-1 to TRBJ2-6, with 8 bases identical to TRBD1. The germline V gene has CDR1 DFQATT and CDR2 SNEGSKA (reference sequence). This CDR3 comprises 16 residues. V lost 3 bases to trimming and J lost 0 bases; unmatched junction nucleotides: 4. The DNA for the CDR3 is TGCAGTGCTAGCGACAGGGGAATCTCTGGGGCCAACGTCCTGACTTTC. Translated, it gives CSASDRGISGANVLTF.

V is TRBV4-3 and J is TRBJ1-6; a possible D gene is TRBD1 (6 bases). The CDR3 length is 14 residues. Trimming pared 4 bases from V and 9 bases from J, leaving 13 bases between. The germline CDR1 and CDR2 sequences are LGHNA and YSLEER. The CDR3 bases are TGCGCCAGCAGCCCGTTCCAGGGGAGTTCACCCCTCCACTTT. Amino acid sequence: CASSPFQGSSPLHF.

This clonotype was seen more than once but under ten times. The J gene is TRBJ2-5, the V gene TRBV7-9, with unresolved D. V was trimmed by 5 bases and J by 2 bases, leaving 6 bases between them. The CDR3 runs to 12 residues. Germline V CDR1 and CDR2: SEHNR, FQNEAQ (reference sequence). The DNA for the CDR3 is TGTGCCAGCAGCGAAACGCAAGAGACCCAGTACTTC. As protein: CASSETQETQYF.

The V call is TRBV10-3, the J call TRBJ2-3; D ambiguous. Between the trimmed V and J ends, which lost 4 bases and 5 bases, there was a span of 13 bases. The CDR3 has 14 residues. CDR1 ENHRY and CDR2 SYGVKD come from the germline V gene. The CDR3: CAISVNSLGDTQYF. As DNA, the CDR3 is TGTGCCATCAGTGTTAATAGCTTGGGAGATACGCAGTATTTT.

The V and J genes are TRBV20-1 and TRBJ2-3; 8 bases match TRBD2. This CDR3 contains 16 residues. The V segment lost 0 bases and the J segment 4 bases; nucleotides outside the gene matches: 9. In germline, CDR1 is DFQATT, CDR2 SNEGSKA (reference sequence). In DNA, the CDR3 is TGCAGTGCTAGAGATTCCGCGGGGGGCCCCCCAGATACGCAGTATTTT. This gives the protein CSARDSAGGPPDTQYF.

With respect to this clonotype: Here the CDR3 omits its conserved ending phenylalanine or tryptophan, so a read error is the likely source. In nucleotides, the CDR3 is TGTGCCAGCAGCTTAGTTTTGCGGGAGCGAAGTGAGCAGTTCCTC. Translation gives CASSLVLRERSEQFL. The gene calls are TRBV7-6 and TRBJ2-1; 7 positions match TRBD2. The CDR3 has 15 amino acids. The trim removed 1 base at V and 9 bases at J, leaving 9 bases unmatched. Germline V gene lookup returns CDR1 SGHVS and CDR2 FNYEAQ.

This clonotype was counted between two and nine times. The chain carries TRBV5-1 and TRBJ1-2, with D unresolved. Germline V gene sequence: CDR1 SGHRS, CDR2 YFSETQ. V was trimmed by 0 bases and J by 5 bases, leaving 11 bases between them. There are 14 residues in the CDR3. CDR3 coding DNA: TGCGCCAGCAGCTTGGCCATGGCCGCTTATGGCTACACCTTC. It encodes CASSLAMAAYGYTF.

The genes are TRBV6-2 or TRBV6-3 and TRBJ2-1; D is unresolved. The CDR3 has 13 amino acids. Trimming shortened V by 7 bases and J by 2 bases, and 9 bases separated the two germline ends. From germline, CDR1 is MNHEY and CDR2 SVGEGT. CDR3 nucleotides: TGTGCCAGCAAGATCTCTACCTACAATGAGCAGTTCTTC. It specifies CASKISTYNEQFF.

This clonotype was detected a few times. CDR3 loop: CASRDRVSRNTIYF. In nucleotides, the CDR3 is TGTGCCAGCAGGGACAGGGTATCTCGAAACACCATATATTTT. The chain employs TRBV3-1 and TRBJ1-3, with TRBD1 identical over 8 bases. This CDR3 is 14 amino acids long. V dropped 6 bases and J dropped 5; count of bases not matched to a gene: 6. Germline V gene lookup returns CDR1 LGHDT and CDR2 YNNKEL (reference sequence).

This clonotype occurred a few times. The rearrangement uses TRBV19 and TRBJ2-3; possibly TRBD1 for D (5 bases). V gave up 7 bases and J gave up 0 bases, with 11 bases separating them. In germline, CDR1 is LNHDA, CDR2 SQIVND (reference sequence). There are 14 residues in the CDR3. CDR3 sequence (DNA): TGTGCCAGTACGGACACCTTAAGCACAGATACGCAGTATTTT. This encodes CASTDTLSTDTQYF. Combining the CDR3 with reference TRBV19 and TRBJ2-3 gives the whole variable domain DGGITQSPKYLFRKEGQNVTLSCEQNLNHDAMYWYRQDPGQGLRLIYYSQIVNDFQKGDIAEGYSVSREKKESFPLTVTSAQKNPTAFYLCASTDTLSTDTQYFGPGTRLTVL.